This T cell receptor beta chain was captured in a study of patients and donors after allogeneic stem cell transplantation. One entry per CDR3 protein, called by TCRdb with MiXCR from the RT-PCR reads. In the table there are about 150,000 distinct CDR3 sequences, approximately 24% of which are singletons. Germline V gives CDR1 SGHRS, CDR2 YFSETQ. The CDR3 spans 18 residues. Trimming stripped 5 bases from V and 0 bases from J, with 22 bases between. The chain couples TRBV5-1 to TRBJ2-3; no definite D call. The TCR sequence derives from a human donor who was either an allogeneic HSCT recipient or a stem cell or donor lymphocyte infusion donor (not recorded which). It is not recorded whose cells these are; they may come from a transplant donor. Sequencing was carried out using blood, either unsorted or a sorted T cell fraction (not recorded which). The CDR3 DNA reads TGCGCCAGCAGACTCCGGACGTTGACGGCGACTAGCACAGATACGCAGTATTTT. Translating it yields CASRLRTLTATSTDTQYF.